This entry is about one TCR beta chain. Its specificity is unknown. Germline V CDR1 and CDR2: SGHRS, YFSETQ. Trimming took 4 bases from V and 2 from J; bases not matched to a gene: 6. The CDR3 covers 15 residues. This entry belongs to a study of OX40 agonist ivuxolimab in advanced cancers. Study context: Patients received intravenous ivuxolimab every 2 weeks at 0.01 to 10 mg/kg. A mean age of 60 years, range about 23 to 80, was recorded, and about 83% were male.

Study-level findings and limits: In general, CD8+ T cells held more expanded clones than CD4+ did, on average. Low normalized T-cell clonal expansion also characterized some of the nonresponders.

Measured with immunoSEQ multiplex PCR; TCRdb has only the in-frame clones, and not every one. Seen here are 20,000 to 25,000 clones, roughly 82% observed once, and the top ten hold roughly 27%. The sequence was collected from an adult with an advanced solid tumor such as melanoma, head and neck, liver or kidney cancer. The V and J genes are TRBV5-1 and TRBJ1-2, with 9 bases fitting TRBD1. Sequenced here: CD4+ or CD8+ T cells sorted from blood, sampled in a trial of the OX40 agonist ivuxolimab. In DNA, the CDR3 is TGCGCCAGCAGCCTGGGACAGGGTGCCAACTATGGCTACACCTTC. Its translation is CASSLGQGANYGYTF.